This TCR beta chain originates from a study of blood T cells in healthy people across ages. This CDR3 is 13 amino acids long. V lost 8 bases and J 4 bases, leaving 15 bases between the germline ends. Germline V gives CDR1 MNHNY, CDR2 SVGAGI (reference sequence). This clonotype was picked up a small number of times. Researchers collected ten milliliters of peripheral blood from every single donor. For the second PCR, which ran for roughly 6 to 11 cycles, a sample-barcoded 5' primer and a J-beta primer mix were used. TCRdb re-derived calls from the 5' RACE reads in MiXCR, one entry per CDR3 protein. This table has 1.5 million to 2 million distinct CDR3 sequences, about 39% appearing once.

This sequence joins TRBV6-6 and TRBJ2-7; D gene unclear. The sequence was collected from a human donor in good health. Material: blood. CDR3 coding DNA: TGTGCCAGCCACACCCCGGAGTTATACGAGCAGTACTTC. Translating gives CASHTPELYEQYF.